The 5 T cell receptor beta chains below were found in one sample sequenced in a study of blood T cell repertoires in COVID-19. This table comes from immunoSEQ multiplex PCR, and its TCRdb copy is limited to in-frame clones, with some not included. The sample includes tens of thousands of clones, about 89% seen only once; the top ten take about 0.4%. The sequencing sample was made of peripheral blood. The receptors come from a human donor in a cohort sampled during active COVID-19.

This chain links TRBV4-2 with TRBJ1-2; 10 positions match TRBD1. V shed 0 bases and J 8 bases; nucleotides not matched to a gene: 6. CDR3 length equals 15 residues. The germline gives CDR1 LGHNA, CDR2 YNFKEQ. CDR3 DNA: TGTGCCAGCAGCCAAGATGGGGGGACAGGGGACGGCTACACCTTC. It specifies CASSQDGGTGDGYTF.

The chain recombines TRBV6-2 or TRBV6-3 with TRBJ1-5, with 9 bases that match TRBD1. The CDR3 spans 17 residues. V shed 6 bases, J shed 0 bases, and the junction held 9 bases outside the gene matches. Germline V gene sequence: CDR1 MNHEY, CDR2 SVGEGT. CDR3 residues: CASSPDRGDHSNQPQHF. The CDR3 nucleotides are TGTGCCAGCAGCCCGGACAGGGGCGATCATAGCAATCAGCCCCAGCATTTT.

The chain uses TRBV27 and TRBJ1-6; D is ambiguous. Germline values: CDR1 MNHEY, CDR2 SMNVEV (reference sequence). The CDR3 loop spans 16 amino acids. The V end lost 4 bases, the J end lost 6 bases, and 16 bases lay between the germline ends. CDR3 residues: CASSSSWADPNSPLHF. CDR3 DNA sequence: TGTGCCAGCAGTTCTTCTTGGGCCGACCCTAATTCACCCCTCCACTTT.

The chain joins TRBV27 to TRBJ2-6; 7 bases fit TRBD1. CDR1 is MNHEY and CDR2 is SMNVEV in the germline V gene (reference sequence). The CDR3 covers 20 residues. V lost 2 bases, J lost 0 bases, and 13 bases stayed unmatched. Here the CDR3 reads CASSLGTERRGYSGANVLTF. The CDR3 coding sequence is TGTGCCAGCAGTTTAGGGACAGAACGAAGGGGGTACTCTGGGGCCAACGTCCTGACTTTC.

The chain joins TRBV6-2 or TRBV6-3 to TRBJ1-4; 10 nucleotides line up with TRBD1. J was trimmed by 2 bases and V by 6 bases; bases with no gene match: 9. Per the germline V gene, CDR1 is MNHEY and CDR2 is SVGEGT. This CDR3 has 17 amino acids. CDR3 residues: CASSSGTGVWTNEKLFF. Written as DNA, the CDR3 is TGTGCCAGCAGCTCCGGGACAGGGGTATGGACTAATGAAAAACTGTTTTTT.